This T cell receptor beta chain is from a study of blood T cell repertoires in COVID-19. Study-wide background: The United States, Italy and Spain supplied acute and convalescent COVID-19 samples. From T cells, B-cell-depleted T cells, or PBMCs came the material, which was cDNA or gDNA.

CDR3 length: 21 residues. Germline CDR1 is WSHSY and CDR2 is SAAADI. After removal of 6 bases from V and 1 base from J, the junction contained 24 bases not matched to a gene. Authors' data handling: Amplification of reference gene primers provided the estimated nucleated cell counts. Libraries were prepared by immunoSEQ multiplex PCR; TCRdb keeps only in-frame clonotypes and omits some of them. V and J calls and clone size are those listed in that table; D and trimming were worked out from the DNA. Here the sample spans about 320,000 clones, about 90% being singletons. The sequenced material came from peripheral blood. This chain joins TRBV10-2 and TRBJ2-1, with TRBD2 matching over 7 bases. The sequence derives from a man younger than 30 who had recovered from COVID-19. The CDR3 loop reads CASREPTSSLSLTLSYNEQFF. The DNA of the CDR3 is TGCGCCAGCAGGGAACCGACTAGCTCCCTCTCCCTAACTCTTTCCTACAATGAGCAGTTCTTC.